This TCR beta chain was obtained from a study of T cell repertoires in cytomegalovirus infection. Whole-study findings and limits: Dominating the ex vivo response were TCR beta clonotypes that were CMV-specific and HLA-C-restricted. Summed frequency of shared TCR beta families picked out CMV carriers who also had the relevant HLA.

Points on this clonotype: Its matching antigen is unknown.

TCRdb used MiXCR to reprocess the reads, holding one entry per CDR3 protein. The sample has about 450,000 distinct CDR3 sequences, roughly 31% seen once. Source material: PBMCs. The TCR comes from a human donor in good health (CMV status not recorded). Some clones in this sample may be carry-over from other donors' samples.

CDR3 bases: TGTGCCATCTCTGCGTCGGAGACCCAGTACTTC. Translated, it gives CAISASETQYF. This chain joins TRBV10-3 and TRBJ2-5; the D is unclear. The V gene's germline CDR1 is ENHRY and CDR2 SYGVKD. This CDR3 comprises 11 residues. The ends were cut back, 8 bases at V and 5 bases at J, with 9 bases in the middle.